The 12 T cell receptor beta chains reported below all come from one sample, sequenced in a study of blood T cells in healthy people across ages (dated by TCRdb to about 2015). Libraries were built with 5' RACE. Sequencing was carried out with an Illumina HiSeq 2500. A second roughly 6 to 12 cycle PCR used a sample-barcoded 5' primer and a J-beta primer mix. TCRdb cleaned the public reads at Q25 with fastp, built clones with MiXCR and kept in-frame beta chains. Each record represents a unique CDR3 protein, reported with the most common genes and DNA among its rows. The sample records over 500,000 distinct CDR3 sequences, about 27% of which are singletons. The ten largest clones take up approximately 3.6% of the sample. The sample also formed part of further work on T cells of mothers and their children.

The sequencing sample was made of blood. The receptors were gathered from a boy aged 2-15 years in good health.

The V call is TRBV20-1, the J call TRBJ2-2; D gene unclear. The CDR3 spans 13 residues. Trimming stripped 1 base from V and 6 bases from J, with 9 bases between. Germline V gene data show CDR1 as DFQATT and CDR2 as SNEGSKA (reference sequence). The DNA of the CDR3 is TGCAGTGCTAGAGCGGCGCTGGCCGGGGAGCTGTTTTTT. Translation gives CSARAALAGELFF.

The table lists this clonotype with a few counts. The chain carries TRBV7-9 and TRBJ1-2; possibly TRBD1 for D (5 bases). The CDR3 is made up of 15 amino acids. V shed 1 base and J shed 4 bases, with 13 bases lying between them. CDR1 SEHNR and CDR2 FQNEAQ come from the germline V gene (reference sequence). The CDR3 DNA follows: TGTGCCAGCAGCTTAGAATCGGCAGGGAGCTATGGCTACACCTTC. Encoded protein: CASSLESAGSYGYTF.

This clonotype has a handful of counts. The V gene is TRBV5-1, the J gene TRBJ2-7; D is unresolved. The ends were cut back, 0 bases at V and 6 bases at J, with 4 bases in the middle. The CDR3 runs 11 residues. CDR1 is SGHRS and CDR2 is YFSETQ in the germline V gene. The CDR3 reads CASSLDSEQYF. In nucleotides, the CDR3 is TGCGCCAGCAGCTTGGACAGCGAGCAGTACTTC. The full variable domain, its missing parts supplied by reference TRBV5-1 and TRBJ2-7, is KAGVTQTPRYLIKTRGQQVTLSCSPISGHRSVSWYQQTPGQGLQFLFEYFSETQRNKGNFPGRFSGRQFSNSRSEMNVSTLELGDSALYLCASSLDSEQYFGPGTRLTVT.

This chain connects TRBV5-1 to TRBJ1-2; the match to TRBD1 covers 7 bases. Unmatched junction bases numbered 7, after V lost 4 bases and J lost 4 bases. The CDR3 extends over 14 amino acids. In germline, CDR1 is SGHRS, CDR2 YFSETQ. The CDR3: CASSREGASYGYTF. Here the CDR3 DNA reads TGCGCCAGCAGCCGGGAGGGGGCCTCCTATGGCTACACCTTC.

The chain combines TRBV3-1 with TRBJ1-4, with 9 bases matching TRBD1. This CDR3 region has 15 residues. Germline CDR1 reads LGHDT; CDR2 reads YNNKEL (reference sequence). V was pared by 4 bases and J by 5 bases, with 5 bases of the junction left unmatched. The CDR3 sequence: CASSRRGTGNEKLFF. The CDR3 nucleotides are TGTGCCAGCAGCCGGCGAGGGACAGGGAATGAAAAACTGTTTTTT.

The chain is built from TRBV12-3 or TRBV12-4 and TRBJ1-4; no reliable D call. The CDR3 has 13 amino acids. The V gene lost 3 bases and the J gene lost 8 bases, with 10 bases spanning the gap. CDR3 DNA sequence: TGTGCCAGCAGTTTTCGGAGAGCAGAAAAACTGTTTTTT. The encoded protein is CASSFRRAEKLFF.

In DNA form, the CDR3 reads TGTGCCAGCAGTTACGTGGCGGGAGGTTCCTACGAGCAGTACTTC. It is translated as CASSYVAGGSYEQYF. The V and J genes are TRBV6-5 and TRBJ2-5, with 8 positions matching TRBD2. The DNA end lines up better with TRBJ2-7; the J call may be wrong. The CDR3 length is 15 residues. Germline assignment: CDR1 MNHEY and CDR2 SVGAGI.

This clonotype was picked up a small number of times. The chain joins TRBV20-1 to TRBJ2-5, with D uncertain. The CDR3 loop spans 14 amino acids. CDR1 is DFQATT and CDR2 is SNEGSKA in the germline V gene (reference sequence). V was pared by 6 bases and J by 3 bases, with 17 bases between. CDR3 coding DNA: TGCAGTGCCCCCGTCGGAGTTTATGAAGAGACCCAGTACTTC. Amino acid sequence: CSAPVGVYEETQYF.

The CDR3 DNA reads as TGTGCCAGCTCTCGCCGTTGGACAGGGCCCTCTACAGATACGCAGTATTTT. Amino acid sequence: CASSRRWTGPSTDTQYF. The chain carries TRBV18 and TRBJ2-3; 8 nucleotides line up with TRBD1. Germline V gives CDR1 KGHSH, CDR2 LQKENI. The trim removed 6 bases at V and 3 bases at J, leaving 14 bases unmatched. The CDR3 length is 17 residues.

This clonotype was seen a few times. The rearrangement links TRBV6-1 to TRBJ1-2; D unclear. V lost 4 bases, J lost 6 bases, and 15 bases lay in between. In germline, CDR1 is MNHNS, CDR2 SASEGT. This CDR3 spans 14 amino acids. CDR3 sequence: CASSGREPTHGYTF. The CDR3 region has the DNA TGTGCCAGCAGTGGCCGGGAACCTACTCATGGCTACACCTTC.

This chain links TRBV18 with TRBJ2-5, with unresolved D. The CDR3 has 15 amino acids. V was trimmed by 0 bases and J by 2 bases, leaving 10 bases between them. Per the germline V gene, CDR1 is KGHSH and CDR2 is LQKENI. CDR3 sequence reads: CASSPPSRIQETQYF. The CDR3 DNA follows: TGTGCCAGCTCACCACCGTCGCGCATTCAAGAGACCCAGTACTTC.

Only a few counts were recorded for this clonotype. The rearrangement uses TRBV7-9 and TRBJ2-5; 9 bases agree with TRBD2. The ends lost 0 bases at V and 5 bases at J; junction bases unmatched: 7. This CDR3 has 16 residues. Germline lookup yields CDR1 SEHNR and CDR2 FQNEAQ (reference sequence). The CDR3: CASSLAGLADVETQYF. Here the CDR3 DNA reads TGTGCCAGCAGCTTAGCGGGACTAGCAGATGTGGAGACCCAGTACTTC.